This T cell receptor (beta chain) was retrieved from a study of blood T cell repertoires in COVID-19. Germline CDR1 is KGHSH and CDR2 is LQKENI. V lost 3 bases, J lost 4 bases, and 7 bases stayed unmatched. The CDR3 is 15 amino acids. Data came from immunoSEQ multiplex PCR; TCRdb stores just in-frame clones and leaves some out. This sample carries fewer than 200,000 clones, around 84% of them seen once, and the ten largest clones take 15%. Categorization into cohorts depended on clinical history that participants reported. This clone was seen only a few times. This sequence originates from a man aged 45 to 65 who had recovered from COVID-19. The sample taken for sequencing was PBMCs or T cells enriched from blood (not recorded which). The chain recombines TRBV18 with TRBJ1-1, with 8 bases lining up with TRBD1. CDR3 nucleotide sequence: TGTGCCAGCTCACCGGCAGGGGGCCGAGGCACTGAAGCTTTCTTT. Protein sequence: CASSPAGGRGTEAFF.